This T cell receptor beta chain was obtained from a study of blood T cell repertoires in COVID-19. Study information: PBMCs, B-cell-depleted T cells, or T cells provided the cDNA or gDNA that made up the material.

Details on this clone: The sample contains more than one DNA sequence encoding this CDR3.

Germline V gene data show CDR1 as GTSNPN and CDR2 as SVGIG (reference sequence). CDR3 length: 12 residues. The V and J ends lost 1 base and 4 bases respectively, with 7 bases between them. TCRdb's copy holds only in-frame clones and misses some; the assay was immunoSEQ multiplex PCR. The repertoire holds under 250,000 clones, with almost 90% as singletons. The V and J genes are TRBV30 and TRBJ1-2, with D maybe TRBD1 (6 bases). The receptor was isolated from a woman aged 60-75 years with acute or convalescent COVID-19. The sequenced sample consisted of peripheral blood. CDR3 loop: CAWSGTAYGYTF. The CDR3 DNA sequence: TGTGCCTGGAGTGGGACAGCCTATGGCTACACCTTC.